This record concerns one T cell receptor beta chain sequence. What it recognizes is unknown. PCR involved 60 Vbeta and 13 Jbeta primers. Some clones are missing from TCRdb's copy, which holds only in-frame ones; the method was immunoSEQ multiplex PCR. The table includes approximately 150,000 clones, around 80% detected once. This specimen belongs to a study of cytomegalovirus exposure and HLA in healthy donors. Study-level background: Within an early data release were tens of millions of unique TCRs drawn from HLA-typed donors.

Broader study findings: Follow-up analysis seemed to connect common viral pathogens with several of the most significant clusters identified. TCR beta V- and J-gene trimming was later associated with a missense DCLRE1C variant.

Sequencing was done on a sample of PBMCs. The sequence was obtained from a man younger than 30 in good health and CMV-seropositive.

The CDR3 bases are TGTGCCAGCGGGTCCAGGGTTAGCACAGATACGCAGTATTTT. This codes for CASGSRVSTDTQYF. The rearrangement uses TRBV27 and TRBJ2-3; D possibly corresponds to TRBD1 (5 bases). Trimming pared 8 bases from V and 0 bases from J, leaving 12 bases between. Germline V CDR1 and CDR2: MNHEY, SMNVEV (reference sequence). The CDR3 consists of 14 residues.